The sequence of this T cell receptor (beta chain) was determined in a study of T cell responses to AZD1222 COVID-19 vaccine. General observations from the study: The reported proportion of spike-specific TCRs targeting unmutated variant regions was nearly half. The breadth and depth of Spike-specific TCRs increased once two AZD1222 doses had been given. Donors were mostly white British, more females; clonal diversity possibly underestimated. Regions 160-218 and 743-854 dominated among vaccine-associated CD4 TCRs spanning spike.

Regarding this clone: Its specificity is not known.

V gave up 1 base and J gave up 0 bases; unmatched junction bases: 4. Looked up from germline, CDR1 is SGHRS and CDR2 is YFSETQ. The CDR3 totals 16 residues. Only in-frame clones appear in the TCRdb table, and some are missing; sequencing was by immunoSEQ multiplex PCR. The sample lists 200,000 or so clones; about 93% were seen once. The J gene is TRBJ2-7, the V gene TRBV5-1, with TRBD2 matching over 10 bases. This clonotype originated in an adult who received the AZD1222 COVID-19 vaccine. The source was peripheral blood, collected 28 days after the second AZD1222 dose. CDR3 sequence reads: CASSLTSGANSYEQYF. The CDR3 DNA sequence: TGCGCCAGCAGCTTGACTAGCGGGGCCAACTCCTACGAGCAGTACTTC. The full variable domain, in which reference TRBV5-1 and TRBJ2-7 provide the parts outside the CDR3, is KAGVTQTPRYLIKTRGQQVTLSCSPISGHRSVSWYQQTPGQGLQFLFEYFSETQRNKGNFPGRFSGRQFSNSRSEMNVSTLELGDSALYLCASSLTSGANSYEQYFGPGTRLTVT.